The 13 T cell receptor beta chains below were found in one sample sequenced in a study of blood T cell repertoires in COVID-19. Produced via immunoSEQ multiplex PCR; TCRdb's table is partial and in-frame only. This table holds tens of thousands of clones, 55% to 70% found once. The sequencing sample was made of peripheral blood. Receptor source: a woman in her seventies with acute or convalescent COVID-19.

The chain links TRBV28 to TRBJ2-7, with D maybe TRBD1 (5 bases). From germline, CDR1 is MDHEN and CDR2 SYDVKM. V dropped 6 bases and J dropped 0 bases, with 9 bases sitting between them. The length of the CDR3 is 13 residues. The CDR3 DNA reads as TGTGCCAGCAGACAGGCAAGCTCCTACGAGCAGTACTTC. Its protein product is CASRQASSYEQYF.

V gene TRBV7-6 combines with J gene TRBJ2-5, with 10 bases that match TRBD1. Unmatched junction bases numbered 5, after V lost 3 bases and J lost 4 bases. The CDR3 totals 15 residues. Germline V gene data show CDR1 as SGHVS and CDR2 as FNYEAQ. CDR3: CASSLRQGARETQYF. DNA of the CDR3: TGTGCCAGCAGCTTGAGACAGGGGGCGAGAGAGACCCAGTACTTC. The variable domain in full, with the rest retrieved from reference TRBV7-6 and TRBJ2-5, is GAGVSQSPRYKVTKRGQDVALRCDPISGHVSLYWYRQALGQGPEFLTYFNYEAQQDKSGLPNDRFSAERPEGSISTLTIQRTEQRDSAMYRCASSLRQGARETQYFGPGTRLLVL.

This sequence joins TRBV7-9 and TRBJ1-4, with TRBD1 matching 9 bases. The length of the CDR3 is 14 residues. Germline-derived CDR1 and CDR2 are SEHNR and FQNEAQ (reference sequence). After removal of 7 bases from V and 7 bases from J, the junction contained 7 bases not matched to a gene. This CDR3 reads CASTLTGGSEKLFF. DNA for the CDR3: TGTGCCAGCACCCTGACAGGGGGGAGTGAAAAACTGTTTTTT.

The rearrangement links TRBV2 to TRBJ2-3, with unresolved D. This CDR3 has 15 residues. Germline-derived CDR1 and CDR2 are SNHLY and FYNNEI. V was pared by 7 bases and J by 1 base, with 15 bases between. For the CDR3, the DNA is TGTGCCAGCAATCCTATCCAAGAAGGCACAGATACGCAGTATTTT. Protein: CASNPIQEGTDTQYF.

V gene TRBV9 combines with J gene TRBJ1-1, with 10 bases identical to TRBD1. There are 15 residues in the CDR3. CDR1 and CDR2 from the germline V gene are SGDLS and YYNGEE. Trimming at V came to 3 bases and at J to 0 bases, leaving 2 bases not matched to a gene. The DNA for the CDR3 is TGTGCCAGCAGCGAGGGACAGGGGTTGAACACTGAAGCTTTCTTT. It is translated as CASSEGQGLNTEAFF.

The CDR3 sequence: CSASEGRISEKLFF. The CDR3 bases are TGCAGTGCTAGTGAGGGGCGGATTAGTGAAAAACTGTTTTTT. The chain uses TRBV20-1 and TRBJ1-4; D might be TRBD1 (5 bases). The CDR3 is 14 amino acids. In germline, CDR1 is DFQATT, CDR2 SNEGSKA (reference sequence). The ends were cut back, 3 bases at V and 7 bases at J, with 15 bases in the middle.

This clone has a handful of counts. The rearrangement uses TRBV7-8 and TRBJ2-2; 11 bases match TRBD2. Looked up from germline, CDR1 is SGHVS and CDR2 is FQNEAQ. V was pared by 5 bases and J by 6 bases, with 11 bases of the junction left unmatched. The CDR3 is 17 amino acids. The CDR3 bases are TGTGCCAGCAGCCCGAGGGTATTAGCGGGAGGGGCCGGGGAGCTGTTTTTT. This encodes CASSPRVLAGGAGELFF.

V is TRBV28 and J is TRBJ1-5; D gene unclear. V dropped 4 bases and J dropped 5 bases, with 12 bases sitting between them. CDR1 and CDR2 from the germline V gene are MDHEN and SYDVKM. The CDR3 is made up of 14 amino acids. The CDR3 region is CASSSTQRYQPQHF. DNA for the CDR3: TGTGCCAGCAGTTCGACTCAGCGGTATCAGCCCCAGCATTTT.

CDR3 nucleotides: TGTGCCAGCATCCGGGGTTTGAATGAAAAACTGTTTTTT. This codes for CASIRGLNEKLFF. V usage is TRBV6-5 and J usage is TRBJ1-4; D is unclear. Trimming pared 7 bases from V and 5 bases from J, leaving 11 bases between. There are 13 residues in the CDR3. In germline, CDR1 is MNHEY, CDR2 SVGAGI.

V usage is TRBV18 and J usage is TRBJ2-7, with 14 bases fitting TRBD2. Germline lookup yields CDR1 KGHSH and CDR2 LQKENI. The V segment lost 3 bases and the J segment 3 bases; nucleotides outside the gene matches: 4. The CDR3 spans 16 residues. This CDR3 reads CASSPAGLAGVYEQYF. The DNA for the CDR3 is TGTGCCAGCTCACCGGCGGGACTAGCGGGAGTCTACGAGCAGTACTTC.

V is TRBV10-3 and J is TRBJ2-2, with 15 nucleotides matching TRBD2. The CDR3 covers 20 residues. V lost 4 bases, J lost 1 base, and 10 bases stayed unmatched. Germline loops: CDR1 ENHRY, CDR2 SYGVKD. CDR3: CAISVHGLAGGPGNTGELFF. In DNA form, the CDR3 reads TGTGCCATCAGTGTCCACGGACTAGCGGGAGGGCCGGGGAACACCGGGGAGCTGTTTTTT.

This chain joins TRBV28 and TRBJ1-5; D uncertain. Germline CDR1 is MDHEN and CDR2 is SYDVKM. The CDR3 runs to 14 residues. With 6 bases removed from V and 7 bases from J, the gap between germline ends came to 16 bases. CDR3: CASSNGLGGQPQHF. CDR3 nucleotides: TGTGCCAGCAGCAATGGGCTGGGTGGGCAGCCCCAGCATTTT.

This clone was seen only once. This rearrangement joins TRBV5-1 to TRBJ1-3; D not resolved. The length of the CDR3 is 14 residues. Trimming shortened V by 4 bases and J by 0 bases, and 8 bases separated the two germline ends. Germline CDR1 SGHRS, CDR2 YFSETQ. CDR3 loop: CASSIGSSGNTIYF. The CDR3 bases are TGCGCCAGCAGCATCGGGAGCTCTGGAAACACCATATATTTT.